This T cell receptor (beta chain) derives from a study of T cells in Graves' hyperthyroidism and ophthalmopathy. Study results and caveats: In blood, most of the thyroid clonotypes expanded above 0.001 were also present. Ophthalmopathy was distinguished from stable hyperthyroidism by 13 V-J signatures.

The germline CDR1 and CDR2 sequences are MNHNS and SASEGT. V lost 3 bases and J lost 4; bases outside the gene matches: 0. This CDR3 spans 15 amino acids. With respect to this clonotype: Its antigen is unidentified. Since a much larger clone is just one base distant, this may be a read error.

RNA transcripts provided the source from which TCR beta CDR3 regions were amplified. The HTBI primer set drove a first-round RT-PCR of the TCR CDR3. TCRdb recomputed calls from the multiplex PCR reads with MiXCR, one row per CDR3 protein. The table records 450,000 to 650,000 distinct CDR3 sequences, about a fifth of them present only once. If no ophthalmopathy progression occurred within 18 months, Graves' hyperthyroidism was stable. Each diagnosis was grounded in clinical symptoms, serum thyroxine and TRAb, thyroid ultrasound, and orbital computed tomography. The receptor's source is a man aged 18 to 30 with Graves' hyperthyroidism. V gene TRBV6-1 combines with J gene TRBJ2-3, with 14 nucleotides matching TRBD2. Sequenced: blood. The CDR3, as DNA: TGTGCCAGCAGTGAGACTAGCGGGGGGGCAGATACGCAGTATTTT. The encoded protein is CASSETSGGADTQYF.